These T cell receptor beta chains were read from a single sample in a study of T cells in Graves' hyperthyroidism and ophthalmopathy. TCRdb ran MiXCR on the multiplex PCR reads and lists one entry per CDR3 protein. The profile shows 650,000 to 750,000 distinct CDR3 sequences, around 15% of them singletons. The specimen sequenced was blood. Source of these receptors: a woman aged 18-29 years with Graves' hyperthyroidism. CDR3s include the opening cysteine and the closing phenylalanine or tryptophan. The D gene is left open where the match is weak. Expanded clones are given a class, and other clones once, few, many or no size at all.

abundance	v_gene	d_gene	j_gene	CDR3aa	CDR3nt
many	TRBV6-1	TRBD1	TRBJ2-7	CASSFRRDRAAEQYF	TGTGCCAGCAGTTTTCGCCGGGACAGGGCCGCCGAGCAGTACTTC
many	TRBV28	-	TRBJ1-4	CASSFGGRRGEKLFF	TGTGCCAGCAGTTTTGGGGGCCGCAGGGGTGAAAAACTGTTTTTT
many	TRBV19	TRBD1	TRBJ2-7	CASATGDEQYF	TGTGCCAGCGCAACAGGGGACGAGCAGTACTTC
many	TRBV7-2	-	TRBJ2-3	CASSIYRDPGTQYF	TGTGCCAGCAGCATATACAGGGACCCCGGTACGCAGTATTTT
many	TRBV7-2	TRBD2	TRBJ2-1	CASSSRTSGSSYNEQFF	TGTGCCAGCAGCTCGCGGACTAGCGGGAGTTCCTACAATGAGCAGTTCTTC
-	TRBV6-1	-	TRBJ1-5	CAIGPNQPQHF	TGTGCCATCGGACCCAATCAGCCCCAGCATTTT
many	TRBV11-2	-	TRBJ2-7	CASSLVGDRRNEQYF	TGTGCCAGCAGCTTAGTTGGGGACCGTCGGAACGAGCAGTACTTC
-	TRBV12-3/TRBV12-4	TRBD2	TRBJ2-1	CASRPGWTSPEQFF	TGTGCCAGCAGGCCAGGCTGGACTAGCCCAGAGCAGTTCTTC
many	TRBV2	-	TRBJ1-2	CASRLILRDSVGYTF	TGTGCCAGCCGTCTCATTCTCAGGGACTCCGTTGGCTACACCTTC
few	TRBV19	-	TRBJ1-5	CASSIWPSWGNQPQHF	TGTGCCAGTAGTATATGGCCGAGCTGGGGCAATCAGCCCCAGCATTTT
-	TRBV29-1	-	TRBJ1-2	CSVEVPSVESYGYTF	TGCAGCGTTGAAGTGCCGAGCGTGGAGTCCTATGGCTACACCTTC
many	TRBV7-9	TRBD1	TRBJ1-1	CASTPGTEEAFF	TGTGCCAGCACCCCCGGGACAGAAGAAGCTTTCTTT
many	TRBV24-1	-	TRBJ2-3	CATSELTGDTQYF	TGTGCCACCAGTGAGTTGACAGGAGATACGCAGTATTTT
-	TRBV29-1	TRBD1	TRBJ2-7	CSVGRTGSYEQYF	TGCAGCGTTGGACGGACAGGCTCCTACGAGCAGTACTTC
many	TRBV12-3/TRBV12-4	TRBD1	TRBJ2-1	CASRLPGQGYNEQFF	TGTGCCAGCAGACTTCCGGGACAGGGGTACAATGAGCAGTTCTTC
many	TRBV30	TRBD1	TRBJ1-1	CAWRQGVTNTEAFF	TGTGCCTGGCGACAGGGGGTGACGAACACTGAAGCTTTCTTT
many	TRBV18	-	TRBJ1-6	CASSPPHRDNSPLHF	TGTGCCAGCTCACCACCCCACAGGGATAATTCACCCCTCCACTTT
many	TRBV20-1	-	TRBJ1-5	CSAREGSKPQHF	TGCAGTGCTAGAGAGGGGTCAAAGCCCCAGCATTTT
many	TRBV2	TRBD1	TRBJ1-2	CASSERQGTYGYTF	TGTGCCAGCAGTGAAAGACAGGGGACCTATGGCTACACCTTC
many	TRBV27	TRBD1	TRBJ1-1	CASSFWTGRGMNTEAFF	TGTGCCAGCAGTTTTTGGACAGGCAGGGGCATGAACACTGAAGCTTTCTTT
-	TRBV25-1	TRBD1	TRBJ1-1	CASSGSGTGDTEAFF	TGTGCCAGCAGTGGGTCCGGGACAGGGGATACTGAAGCTTTCTTT
-	TRBV15	-	TRBJ1-1	CATRPVWWGAFNTEAFF	TGTGCCACCAGGCCTGTGTGGTGGGGGGCATTCAACACTGAAGCTTTCTTT